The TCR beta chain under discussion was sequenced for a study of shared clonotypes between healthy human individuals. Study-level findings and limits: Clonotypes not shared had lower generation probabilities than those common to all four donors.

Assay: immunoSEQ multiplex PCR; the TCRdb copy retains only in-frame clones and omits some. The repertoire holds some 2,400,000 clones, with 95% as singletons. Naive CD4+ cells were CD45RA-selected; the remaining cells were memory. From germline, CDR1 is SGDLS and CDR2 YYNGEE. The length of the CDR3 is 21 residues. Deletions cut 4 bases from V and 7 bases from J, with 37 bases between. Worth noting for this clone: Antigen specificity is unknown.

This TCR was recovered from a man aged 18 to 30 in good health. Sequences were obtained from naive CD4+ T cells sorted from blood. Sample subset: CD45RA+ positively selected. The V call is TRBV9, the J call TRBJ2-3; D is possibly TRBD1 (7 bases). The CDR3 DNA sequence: TGTGCCAGCAGCCCTCTCGGGACAGACCTCCCAAAAGGAGGGAAGACTTATACGCAGTATTTT. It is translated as CASSPLGTDLPKGGKTYTQYF.